Included here is one TCR beta chain sequence, with context. The antigen is unknown. This entry comes from a study of a mutant IDH1 vaccine in newly diagnosed glioma. Across the whole study: The sex distribution of treated patients was about 62% male and roughly 38% female, with a mean age of 40.4 years.

The germline CDR1 and CDR2 sequences are MNHNS and SASEGT. The germline V and J ends were trimmed by 6 bases and 1 base, with 4 bases remaining between them. The CDR3 totals 12 residues. Sequenced by immunoSEQ multiplex PCR; TCRdb stores in-frame clones only, minus some. Of tens of thousands of clones in the sample, 65% to 85% were seen once. Time point meaning: week 11, during vaccination. Alongside topical imiquimod, each dose of vaccine comprised 300 ug of mutant IDH1 20-mer peptide. Newly diagnosed WHO grade 3 or 4 IDH1-mutant, ATRX-lost astrocytomas were identified in the donors. This clonotype was sampled from a woman between 50 and 59 years old with glioma. The chain combines TRBV6-1 with TRBJ1-5; D unclear. The sample here was PBMCs, taken from a glioma patient whose treatment included an IDH1 peptide vaccine. The CDR3 region is CASRPSNQPQHF. CDR3 bases: TGTGCCAGCAGACCCAGCAATCAGCCCCAGCATTTT.